A selection of T cell receptor beta chains follows, all from one sample in a study of blood T cell repertoires in COVID-19. Produced via immunoSEQ multiplex PCR; TCRdb's table is partial and in-frame only. Of 400,000 to 500,000 clones listed, about 88% were seen once; the top ten hold roughly 1.4%. The sample consisted of PBMCs or T cells enriched from blood (not recorded which). These receptors all stem from a woman under 30 who had been exposed to COVID-19. Each CDR3 is given with its conserved first and last residue. D genes are given only for firm matches. Clone size is given for some rows only: seen once, a few or many times, or a class if the clone is expanded.

>TRBD2|NA|TRBV19|TRBJ2-1
CASSDLLTGTSGRSKFF
TGTGCCAGTAGTGACCTCCTGACCGGGACTAGCGGGAGGAGCAAGTTCTTC
>NA|NA|TRBV25-1|TRBJ1-2
CASSEWQGYGYTF
TGTGCCAGCAGTGAATGGCAGGGCTATGGCTACACCTTC
>NA|NA|TRBV2|TRBJ1-5
CASSSQGSNQPQHF
TGTGCCAGCAGTTCCCAGGGTAGCAATCAGCCCCAGCATTTT
>TRBD2|NA|TRBV9|TRBJ2-5
CASSLRGAETQYF
TGTGCCAGCAGCTTGCGGGGGGCAGAGACCCAGTACTTC
>NA|NA|TRBV6-5|TRBJ2-5
CASSYGGAQTQYF
TGTGCCAGCAGTTACGGGGGGGCACAGACCCAGTACTTC
>NA|few|TRBV28|TRBJ1-2
CASSLRGFSGYTF
TGTGCCAGCAGTTTACGGGGGTTTAGTGGCTACACCTTC
>TRBD2|once|TRBV6-5|TRBJ2-1
CASSLGTSPSNEQFF
TGTGCCAGCAGTCTAGGGACTAGTCCTAGCAATGAGCAGTTCTTC
>NA|NA|TRBV21-1|TRBJ2-7
CASSKALPPGNYEQYF
TGTGCCAGCAGCAAAGCTCTCCCCCCAGGGAACTACGAGCAGTACTTC
>TRBD2|NA|TRBV28|TRBJ2-3
CASTRLAGGQNTQYF
TGTGCCAGCACCCGACTAGCGGGAGGGCAAAATACGCAGTATTTT
>TRBD1|NA|TRBV7-9|TRBJ2-2
CASSLEGGQGEELFF
TGTGCCAGCAGCTTAGAAGGGGGACAGGGTGAGGAGCTGTTTTTT
>TRBD1|NA|TRBV19|TRBJ1-5
CASTSGTGVYQPQHF
TGTGCCAGTACGTCCGGGACAGGGGTGTATCAGCCCCAGCATTTT
>NA|NA|TRBV2|TRBJ1-5
CASSEGLGWYQPQHF
TGTGCCAGCAGTGAGGGGCTGGGTTGGTATCAGCCCCAGCATTTT
>TRBD2|NA|TRBV28|TRBJ2-3
CASGQPASGGTQYF
TGTGCCAGCGGCCAACCGGCTAGCGGGGGGACGCAGTATTTT
>NA|NA|TRBV3-1/TRBV3-2|TRBJ1-1
CASSQFQNTEAFF
TGTGCCAGCAGCCAATTTCAGAACACTGAAGCTTTCTTT
>TRBD1|NA|TRBV5-6|TRBJ1-2
CASNHPTGPSYGYTF
TGTGCCAGCAACCATCCGACAGGGCCATCCTATGGCTACACCTTC
>TRBD1|NA|TRBV9|TRBJ2-1
CASSAAGTGWNEQFF
TGTGCCAGCAGCGCGGCCGGGACAGGCTGGAATGAGCAGTTCTTC